The rows below give T cell receptor beta chains drawn from one sample of a study of persistence of HIV-infected CD4 T cells. The antigens for these receptors are not known. TCRdb's table, derived via immunoSEQ multiplex PCR, lists solely in-frame clones and lacks some. The table has about 43,000 clones, around 78% seen once. Sequenced material: CD4+ T cells sorted from PBMCs after approximately 20-hour stimulation, taken from a patient who received antiretroviral therapy. The source of these receptors is an adult man with HIV who was CMV-seropositive. CDR3s include the opening cysteine and the closing phenylalanine or tryptophan. D genes are given only for firm matches. Clone size is shown for a subset of rows, as once, few, many or a class of expanded clone.

TRBJ2-5,TRBD2,NA,TRBV6-1,CASSDPPQGLGEETQYF,TGTGCCAGCAGTGATCCCCCCCAGGGACTAGGTGAAGAGACCCAGTACTTC
TRBJ2-2,NA,NA,TRBV5-1,CASSLESQGELFF,TGCGCCAGCAGCTTGGAATCGCAGGGAGAGCTGTTTTTT
TRBJ1-2,NA,NA,TRBV19,CASSIPGSLGPTGYTF,TGTGCCAGTAGTATACCAGGGAGTTTAGGTCCGACTGGCTACACCTTC
TRBJ1-6,NA,NA,TRBV30,CARRADSYNSPLHF,TGTGCCAGACGGGCCGACTCCTATAATTCACCCCTCCACTTT
TRBJ1-2,TRBD1,NA,TRBV7-9,CASTLHGQGGYGYTF,TGTGCCAGCACCCTCCACGGACAGGGCGGCTATGGCTACACCTTC
TRBJ1-2,NA,NA,TRBV10-3,CAISPDVNYGYTF,TGTGCCATCAGTCCCGATGTAAACTATGGCTACACCTTC
TRBJ2-3,TRBD1,NA,TRBV30,CAWRTGDSTDTQYF,TGTGCCTGGAGGACAGGGGATAGCACAGATACGCAGTATTTT
TRBJ1-5,NA,NA,TRBV4-2,CASSQGGQSLYSNQPQHF,TGTGCCAGCAGCCAAGGGGGGCAGAGCCTATATAGCAATCAGCCCCAGCATTTT
TRBJ1-5,NA,NA,TRBV29-1,CSVEGQGIFNQPQHF,TGCAGCGTTGAGGGGCAGGGAATATTCAATCAGCCCCAGCATTTT
TRBJ1-2,TRBD1,NA,TRBV10-3,CAIPLEGAHGYTF,TGTGCCATCCCGTTAGAGGGGGCACATGGCTACACCTTC
TRBJ1-5,NA,NA,TRBV28,CASSFGRGDNQPQHF,TGTGCCAGCAGTTTCGGCCGGGGTGACAATCAGCCCCAGCATTTT
TRBJ1-1,TRBD1,NA,TRBV5-1,CASSSTGAGYTEAFF,TGCGCCAGCAGCTCCACAGGGGCGGGGTACACTGAAGCTTTCTTT
TRBJ1-1,NA,NA,TRBV6-5,CASSLETEFEAFF,TGTGCCAGCAGCCTGGAAACAGAATTTGAAGCTTTCTTT
TRBJ2-1,NA,once,TRBV2,CASSGGRRGLNNEQFF,TGTGCCAGCAGTGGCGGCAGGCGGGGCCTAAACAATGAGCAGTTCTTC
TRBJ1-1,NA,NA,TRBV28,CASSSGARTEAFF,TGTGCCAGCAGTTCAGGGGCGCGCACTGAAGCTTTCTTT
TRBJ1-1,NA,NA,TRBV3-1/TRBV3-2,CASSQGPSNTEAFF,TGTGCCAGCAGCCAAGGACCCAGCAACACTGAAGCTTTCTTT
TRBJ2-2,NA,NA,TRBV4-3,CASSQDIIAAWHMNTGELFF,TGCGCCAGCAGCCAAGACATAATAGCCGCTTGGCATATGAACACCGGGGAGCTGTTTTTT
TRBJ2-3,TRBD1,NA,TRBV3-1/TRBV3-2,CASSSGTGSTDTQYF,TGTGCCAGCAGCTCCGGGACAGGGAGCACAGATACGCAGTATTTT
TRBJ2-2,NA,NA,TRBV7-8,CASSLGFRTGELFF,TGTGCCAGCAGCTTAGGATTTCGTACCGGGGAGCTGTTTTTT
TRBJ1-6,TRBD1,NA,TRBV30,CAWSRGQDNSPLHF,TGTGCCTGGAGTAGGGGACAGGATAATTCACCCCTCCACTTT
TRBJ1-1,NA,once,TRBV7-3,CASSLTRGTEAFF,TGTGCCAGCAGCTTAACGAGGGGGACTGAAGCTTTCTTT
TRBJ2-7,NA,few,TRBV27,CASSRKPQLEQYF,TGTGCCAGCAGTCGCAAACCCCAACTCGAGCAGTACTTC
TRBJ2-1,TRBD2,NA,TRBV29-1,CSVTSGSTYNEQFF,TGCAGCGTTACTAGCGGAAGTACTTACAATGAGCAGTTCTTC
TRBJ1-2,TRBD1,NA,TRBV27,CASSYRQQGRGYTF,TGTGCCAGCAGTTACCGCCAACAGGGGCGCGGCTACACCTTC